This T cell receptor beta chain originates from a study of T cells in Graves' hyperthyroidism and ophthalmopathy. Germline V gene sequence: CDR1 SEHNR, CDR2 FQNEAQ (reference sequence). V dropped 9 bases and J dropped 0; count of bases not matched to a gene: 5. This CDR3 spans 15 amino acids. TCR beta CDR3 regions were amplified from RNA transcripts. The HTBI primer set served for first-round RT-PCR of the TCR CDR3. TCRdb reanalysed the multiplex PCR reads using MiXCR and keeps one entry per CDR3 protein. The table includes hundreds of thousands of distinct CDR3 sequences, just under 45% detected once. In its sample, this clonotype was seen a few times. Its matching antigen is unknown. Each diagnosis drew on symptoms, thyroxine, TRAb, thyroid ultrasound and orbital computed tomography findings. General study points: Onset of ophthalmopathy came a median roughly 6.5 months after the model predicted it. Blood samples included most of the expanded thyroid clonotypes exceeding 0.001.

The source material was peripheral blood or thyroid tissue (not recorded which). This chain uses TRBV7-9 with TRBJ2-7; 13 nucleotides line up with TRBD2. The receptor comes from an adult man with Graves' disease, either hyperthyroidism or ophthalmopathy (not recorded which). CDR3 nucleotides: TGTGCCAGTGGGGGACTAGCGGGAAGCTCCTACGAGCAGTACTTC. Translating it yields CASGGLAGSSYEQYF.